This TCR beta chain stems from a study of blood T cell repertoires in COVID-19 (dated by TCRdb to 2018 to 2021). About the full investigation: Samples covering the acute and convalescent phases of COVID-19 were provided by collaborators in the United States, Italy and Spain. The prospective study material was composed of cDNA or gDNA derived from T cells, B-cell-depleted T cells, or PBMCs. The dataset comprised deeply sampled blood TCRbeta repertoires from subjects exposed to, actively infected with, or recovered from COVID-19. A freely available public database, intended as a resource for researchers studying the immune response to SARS-CoV-2, is where the repertoires were released. Samples were obtained from the ongoing ImmuneRACE study (first 160 participants) and from over a thousand subjects provided by 6 global collaborators. The sample metadata nearly always contained a de-identified subject ID, COVID-19 status, age in years and sex. Where HLA class I and class II types were available, the types were taken from metadata supplied by the sample provider, not from assay-based typing. What the work shows at the level of the full study, not this receptor alone: How much clinical and demographic metadata was included differed by source and by participant, and the metadata was provided uncurated.

TCRbeta CDR3 regions were amplified from genomic DNA by means of the immunoSEQ Assay, a bias-controlled multiplex PCR. In the authors' own workflow: The number of nucleated cells in each sample was estimated from the amplification of reference gene primers within the assay. To quantify the absolute abundance of each unique TCRbeta CDR3 rearrangement, sequence reads were collapsed and filtered. For each sample, productive Simpson clonality was calculated by taking the square root of Simpson's diversity index across productive rearrangements. TCRdb's version of the immuneACCESS table is confined to in-frame rearrangements and falls short of the full clone set. An unresolved V gene accounts for under half of the shortfall where checked; the remainder is of unknown origin. V, J and clone size derive from that table, while D and trimming were established from the DNA sequence. The table for this sample lists hundreds of thousands of clones; roughly 88% of them were counted only once. Over 1.1% of the sample is in the top ten clones.

Each collaborating institution followed its own protocols to collect whole blood in K2EDTA tubes. For TCRbeta analysis, collaborators shipped samples as frozen whole blood, isolated PBMCs, or DNA extracted from either of those sample types. A remark on this clone: The clone's antigen remains unknown. No much larger clonotype is one base removed from it; base qualities were not supplied.

The specimen sequenced was peripheral blood. This sequence originates from a woman in her twenties or thirties with active or convalescent COVID-19.

Read as DNA, the sequence is TGTGCCATCAGTGAGTCGGTGTCGGAGGGCTACACCTTC. Its product reads: CAISESVSEGYTF. Recombination connected TRBV10-3 to TRBJ1-2, with the D gene uncertain. Spanning cysteine to phenylalanine, the CDR3 consists of 13 amino acids. The only DNA kept is the CDR3, 39 bases in frame from the first base. In the germline V gene, CDR1 corresponds to ENHRY and CDR2 to SYGVKD. V lost 0 bases and J lost 8 bases; the stretch between them is 10 bases long.